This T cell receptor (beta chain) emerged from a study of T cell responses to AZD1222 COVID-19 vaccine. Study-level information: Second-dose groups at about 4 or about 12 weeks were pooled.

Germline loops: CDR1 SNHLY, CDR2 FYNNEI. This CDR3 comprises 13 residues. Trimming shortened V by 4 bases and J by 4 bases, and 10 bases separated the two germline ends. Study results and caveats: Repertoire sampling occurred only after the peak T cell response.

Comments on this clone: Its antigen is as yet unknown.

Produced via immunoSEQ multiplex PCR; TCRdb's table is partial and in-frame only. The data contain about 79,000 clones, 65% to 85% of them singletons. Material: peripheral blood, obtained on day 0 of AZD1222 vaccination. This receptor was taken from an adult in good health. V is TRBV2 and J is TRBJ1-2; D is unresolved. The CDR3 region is CASSVSSFYGYTF. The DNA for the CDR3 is TGTGCCAGCAGTGTCTCCAGTTTCTATGGCTACACCTTC.